This T cell receptor (beta chain) was captured by sequencing in a study of control samples from healthy donors and cancer patients. Assay: immunoSEQ multiplex PCR; the TCRdb copy retains only in-frame clones and omits some. The sample records roughly 64,000 clones, 90% being singletons. This sequence was found in a woman aged 50 to 65 with colorectal cancer. The sample consisted of PBMCs.

DNA for the CDR3: TGTGCCTGGAGCGACATCCGGGCCCAACGCGATGAAGCTTTCTTT. Protein product: CAWSDIRAQRDEAFF. V and J are TRBV30 and TRBJ1-1, with D unresolved. V was cut by 3 bases and J by 7 bases, with 21 bases left in between. This CDR3 has 15 residues. CDR1 and CDR2 from the germline V gene are GTSNPN and SVGIG (reference sequence).